The 31 T cell receptor beta chains below come from one sample, sequenced in a study of beta chain features in type 1 diabetes. These receptors' antigens are unknown. Whole-study findings and limits: Moderate but significant shortening of TCRB CDR3s was recorded in all four CD4+ subsets from Type 1 diabetes patients.

Expressed TCRB transcripts were sequenced after all isolated RNA was converted to cDNA. TCRdb keeps only in-frame clones here, not all; method: immunoSEQ multiplex PCR. This table has around 310,000 clones, about 13% appearing once. Sequenced: naive CD4+ T cells from blood. These receptors all stem from a woman under 30 with type 1 diabetes.

This clone was observed a few times. V is TRBV5-6 and J is TRBJ2-7; TRBD2 matches 8 bases. V lost 0 bases, J lost 9 bases, and 8 bases stayed unmatched. Germline lookup yields CDR1 SGHDT and CDR2 YYEEEE. The CDR3 has 14 residues. The CDR3 DNA follows: TGTGCCAGCAGCTTGGGACTAGCGCGGGCCGGGCAGTACTTC. Translated, it gives CASSLGLARAGQYF.

This chain joins TRBV19 and TRBJ1-2; TRBD1 might be the D (6 bases). V gave up 7 bases and J gave up 7 bases, with 16 bases separating them. Germline CDR1 reads LNHDA; CDR2 reads SQIVND (reference sequence). The CDR3 runs to 13 residues. CDR3 residues: CASTEWGGSGYTF. The CDR3 DNA reads TGTGCCAGTACGGAGTGGGGGGGCAGTGGCTACACCTTC.

The V gene is TRBV19, the J gene TRBJ2-3, with D unresolved. Per the germline V gene, CDR1 is LNHDA and CDR2 is SQIVND (reference sequence). The V gene lost 3 bases and the J gene lost 1 base, with 14 bases spanning the gap. CDR3 length: 16 amino acids. Written as DNA, the CDR3 is TGTGCCAGTAGTATTCTGATCGGGTTACGCACAGATACGCAGTATTTT. It translates to CASSILIGLRTDTQYF. The whole variable domain, remainder taken from reference TRBV19 and TRBJ2-3, is DGGITQSPKYLFRKEGQNVTLSCEQNLNHDAMYWYRQDPGQGLRLIYYSQIVNDFQKGDIAEGYSVSREKKESFPLTVTSAQKNPTAFYLCASSILIGLRTDTQYFGPGTRLTVL.

This clone was counted a few times. The chain recombines TRBV5-1 with TRBJ1-2, with D uncertain. Per the germline V gene, CDR1 is SGHRS and CDR2 is YFSETQ. Trimming removed 0 bases at V and 0 bases at J, with 15 bases between. The CDR3 has 17 residues. DNA of the CDR3: TGCGCCAGCAGCTTGGACTATGGACTTTCCCCTAACTATGGCTACACCTTC. Amino acid sequence: CASSLDYGLSPNYGYTF. Full variable domain (rest looked up from reference TRBV5-1 and TRBJ1-2): KAGVTQTPRYLIKTRGQQVTLSCSPISGHRSVSWYQQTPGQGLQFLFEYFSETQRNKGNFPGRFSGRQFSNSRSEMNVSTLELGDSALYLCASSLDYGLSPNYGYTFGSGTRLTVV.

This clone was seen only a few times. This chain connects TRBV5-1 to TRBJ2-5; 11 bases agree with TRBD2. CDR1 and CDR2 from the germline V gene are SGHRS and YFSETQ. There are 18 residues in the CDR3. V shed 6 bases, J shed 5 bases, and the junction held 18 bases outside the gene matches. The CDR3 is CASKKGLAVDLGPETQYF. CDR3 sequence (DNA): TGCGCCAGCAAAAAGGGACTAGCGGTCGACCTCGGCCCTGAGACCCAGTACTTC. The full variable domain, in which reference TRBV5-1 and TRBJ2-5 provide the parts outside the CDR3, is KAGVTQTPRYLIKTRGQQVTLSCSPISGHRSVSWYQQTPGQGLQFLFEYFSETQRNKGNFPGRFSGRQFSNSRSEMNVSTLELGDSALYLCASKKGLAVDLGPETQYFGPGTRLLVL.

The chain combines TRBV10-3 with TRBJ2-1, with 12 positions matching TRBD2. After removal of 11 bases from V and 4 bases from J, the junction contained 12 bases not matched to a gene. The CDR3 is made up of 16 amino acids. Germline CDR1 ENHRY, CDR2 SYGVKD. The CDR3 sequence is CALSTSGTSGYNEQFF. In DNA form, the CDR3 reads TGTGCCCTCTCAACCTCCGGGACTAGCGGGTACAATGAGCAGTTCTTC.

The chain links TRBV12-5 to TRBJ2-5; tentatively, D is TRBD1 (6 bases). The CDR3 is 13 amino acids. Trimming removed 6 bases from V and 7 bases from J, with 15 bases in between. Looked up from germline, CDR1 is LGHNT and CDR2 is FRNRAP. In nucleotides, the CDR3 is TGTGCTAGTGGCCCCGGACAGATTGGGACCCAGTACTTC. Encoded protein: CASGPGQIGTQYF.

As concerns this clone: This sample also contains other DNA sequences that code for the same CDR3. CDR3 loop: CASSPSGSYNEQFF. Here the CDR3 DNA reads TGTGCCAGCTCACCGAGCGGGAGCTACAATGAGCAGTTCTTC. V and J are TRBV18 and TRBJ2-1; TRBD2 aligns across 8 bases. With 3 bases clipped from V and 3 bases from J, the junction kept 1 base outside the gene matches. The CDR3 sequence is 14 residues long. The V gene's germline CDR1 is KGHSH and CDR2 LQKENI.

In its sample, this clone was seen a few times. V gene TRBV29-1 combines with J gene TRBJ1-1, with D hard to call. Trimming removed 6 bases from V and 3 bases from J, with 14 bases in between. This CDR3 is built from 13 residues. Germline CDR1 is SQVTM and CDR2 is ANQGSEA. The CDR3 loop is CSVEVQQDTEAFF. The CDR3 nucleotides read TGCAGCGTGGAGGTTCAGCAAGACACTGAAGCTTTCTTT.

This clone has only a few counts. The chain carries TRBV5-1 and TRBJ2-4, with TRBD1 identical over 7 bases. This CDR3 is 17 amino acids long. Losses at the gene ends were 4 bases for V and 2 bases for J; bases not matched to a gene: 12. Germline values: CDR1 SGHRS, CDR2 YFSETQ. The CDR3 nucleotides read TGCGCCAGCAGCGTGACCCGGGGCAGGGGGTCCAAAAACATTCAGTACTTC. Its protein product is CASSVTRGRGSKNIQYF. Full variable domain (missing parts from reference TRBV5-1 and TRBJ2-4): KAGVTQTPRYLIKTRGQQVTLSCSPISGHRSVSWYQQTPGQGLQFLFEYFSETQRNKGNFPGRFSGRQFSNSRSEMNVSTLELGDSALYLCASSVTRGRGSKNIQYFGAGTRLSVL.

A few counts support this clone. The genes are TRBV27 and TRBJ2-3; D is perhaps TRBD2 (6 bases). V was cut by 3 bases and J by 4 bases, with 14 bases left in between. Per germline, CDR1 MNHEY and CDR2 SMNVEV (reference sequence). The CDR3 has 15 amino acids. The CDR3 sequence is CASSFTGVEPDTQYF. In DNA, the CDR3 is TGTGCCAGCAGTTTCACGGGAGTTGAGCCAGATACGCAGTATTTT.

The chain joins TRBV4-2 to TRBJ2-7; 7 bases are shared with TRBD1. Germline V lookup: CDR1 LGHNA, CDR2 YNFKEQ. Trimming cost V 2 bases and J 0 bases; bases outside gene matches: 7. The CDR3 is 16 amino acids. This CDR3 is CASSQLGQRLSYEQYF. CDR3 sequence (DNA): TGTGCCAGCAGCCAACTGGGACAGCGACTCTCCTACGAGCAGTACTTC.

This clone was detected only a few times. The V gene is TRBV5-1, the J gene TRBJ2-5; 9 bases agree with TRBD2. The germline V gene has CDR1 SGHRS and CDR2 YFSETQ. CDR3 size: 13 residues. The V and J ends lost 2 bases and 7 bases, in that order; junction bases with no gene match: 3. Here the CDR3 DNA reads TGCGCCAGCAGCTTAGCGGGAGGCGGGACCCAGTACTTC. It translates to CASSLAGGGTQYF.

The chain recombines TRBV5-1 with TRBJ2-2, with no clear D. The CDR3 runs to 18 residues. Germline V gene data show CDR1 as SGHRS and CDR2 as YFSETQ. The V gene lost 1 base and the J gene lost 3 bases, with 19 bases spanning the gap. CDR3 bases: TGCGCCAGCAGCTTGTTGCCATTCCCCCCGGTCGACACCGGGGAGCTGTTTTTT. As protein: CASSLLPFPPVDTGELFF. Full variable domain (rest looked up from reference TRBV5-1 and TRBJ2-2): KAGVTQTPRYLIKTRGQQVTLSCSPISGHRSVSWYQQTPGQGLQFLFEYFSETQRNKGNFPGRFSGRQFSNSRSEMNVSTLELGDSALYLCASSLLPFPPVDTGELFFGEGSRLTVL.

The chain is built from TRBV7-8 and TRBJ2-2, with 7 bases fitting TRBD1. With V trimmed by 5 bases and J by 4 bases, 4 bases remained unmatched. The CDR3 loop spans 14 amino acids. CDR1 and CDR2 from the germline V gene are SGHVS and FQNEAQ. CDR3 amino acids: CASSPRDSTGELFF. CDR3 coding DNA: TGTGCCAGCAGCCCCCGGGACAGCACCGGGGAGCTGTTTTTT.

The rearrangement links TRBV6-1 to TRBJ2-5; tentative D call: TRBD1 (5 bases). The CDR3 spans 17 residues. Trimming shortened V by 0 bases and J by 0 bases, and 14 bases separated the two germline ends. The germline gives CDR1 MNHNS, CDR2 SASEGT. CDR3 sequence reads: CASSEAQRGRYQETQYF. The CDR3 coding sequence is TGTGCCAGCAGTGAAGCGCAAAGGGGCAGGTACCAAGAGACCCAGTACTTC.

The chain is built from TRBV28 and TRBJ1-5; tentatively, D is TRBD1 (5 bases). The germline V gene encodes CDR1 MDHEN and CDR2 SYDVKM. V lost 6 bases, J lost 0 bases, and 12 bases lay in between. The CDR3 runs to 15 residues. This chain's CDR3 is CASSSTVPSNQPQHF. The CDR3 nucleotides are TGTGCCAGCAGCTCGACAGTTCCTAGCAATCAGCCCCAGCATTTT.

The chain couples TRBV5-4 to TRBJ2-3, with D tentatively TRBD2 (5 bases). V was trimmed by 2 bases and J by 6 bases, leaving 10 bases between them. This CDR3 contains 13 residues. CDR1 is SGHNT and CDR2 is YYREEE in the germline V gene (reference sequence). In DNA, the CDR3 is TGTGCCAGCAGCTTCCAAGGGAGCGATACGCAGTATTTT. It codes for CASSFQGSDTQYF.

This clone was seen a handful of times. The chain uses TRBV12-5 and TRBJ2-6; TRBD2 aligns across 7 bases. The germline gives CDR1 LGHNT, CDR2 FRNRAP. The CDR3 totals 16 residues. V shed 2 bases and J 3 bases; nucleotides not matched to a gene: 4. Here the CDR3 DNA reads TGTGCTAGTGGTTTGACCCCGGGGGGTGGGGCCAACGTCCTGACTTTC. Translating gives CASGLTPGGGANVLTF. The variable domain in full, with the rest retrieved from reference TRBV12-5 and TRBJ2-6, is DARVTQTPRHKVTEMGQEVTMRCQPILGHNTVFWYRQTMMQGLELLAYFRNRAPLDDSGMPKDRFSAEMPDATLATLKIQPSEPRDSAVYFCASGLTPGGGANVLTFGAGSRLTVL.

The chain joins TRBV2 to TRBJ2-1; 9 nucleotides match TRBD2. The junction had 5 bases not matched to a gene; V was cut back by 8 bases and J by 3 bases. The CDR3 spans 14 residues. Germline V gene lookup returns CDR1 SNHLY and CDR2 FYNNEI. The CDR3 coding sequence is TGTGCCAGCGACTGGACTAGCGTCTACAATGAGCAGTTCTTC. Encoded protein: CASDWTSVYNEQFF.

The rearrangement uses TRBV15 and TRBJ1-5, with D tentatively TRBD1 (6 bases). CDR3 length: 16 amino acids. In germline, CDR1 is LNHNV, CDR2 YYDKDF (reference sequence). The V end lost 2 bases, the J end lost 0 bases, and 11 bases lay between the germline ends. CDR3 sequence: CATSRPQGYSNQPQHF. As DNA, the CDR3 is TGTGCCACCAGCAGACCGCAGGGGTATAGCAATCAGCCCCAGCATTTT.

This clone occurred a few times. This sequence joins TRBV30 and TRBJ1-2; 8 bases line up with TRBD1. V trimming: 4 bases; J trimming: 6 bases; junction bases outside the gene matches: 10. This CDR3 contains 14 residues. Germline assignment: CDR1 GTSNPN and CDR2 SVGIG (reference sequence). The CDR3 region is CAWTRADRGDGYTF. CDR3 DNA: TGTGCCTGGACACGGGCCGACAGGGGAGATGGCTACACCTTC.

V usage is TRBV27 and J usage is TRBJ2-3; D may be TRBD2 (6 bases). Trimming left V 6 bases short and J 2 bases short, with 18 bases between. This CDR3 has 16 amino acids. Germline values: CDR1 MNHEY, CDR2 SMNVEV (reference sequence). The CDR3 loop reads CASRSIKWGVTDTQYF. The DNA for the CDR3 is TGTGCCAGCAGGTCGATAAAGTGGGGGGTCACAGATACGCAGTATTTT.

The table lists this clone with a few counts. V gene TRBV19 combines with J gene TRBJ2-1; D unclear. V was cut by 0 bases and J by 4 bases, with 10 bases left in between. The CDR3 has 15 residues. Germline V CDR1 and CDR2: LNHDA, SQIVND (reference sequence). The CDR3 bases are TGTGCCAGTAGTATAGAACTAAACCTTTACAATGAGCAGTTCTTC. It yields the protein CASSIELNLYNEQFF.

The V call is TRBV2, the J call TRBJ2-1, with D maybe TRBD2 (6 bases). The germline CDR1 and CDR2 sequences are SNHLY and FYNNEI. V was trimmed by 8 bases and J by 2 bases, leaving 16 bases between them. The CDR3 totals 15 residues. The CDR3 nucleotides are TGTGCCAGCTTCCCTGGGGGACTTCCCTACAATGAGCAGTTCTTC. The encoded protein is CASFPGGLPYNEQFF.

The rearrangement links TRBV27 to TRBJ1-4; D is ambiguous. V lost 3 bases to trimming and J lost 0 bases, with 11 bases between them. The CDR3 consists of 16 residues. The germline V gene has CDR1 MNHEY and CDR2 SMNVEV (reference sequence). CDR3 sequence (DNA): TGTGCCAGCAGTTTCTGTTGGGGAGCAACTAATGAAAAACTGTTTTTT. As protein: CASSFCWGATNEKLFF.

This clone has only a few counts. This sequence joins TRBV6-5 and TRBJ2-7, with 10 bases identical to TRBD2. Per the germline V gene, CDR1 is MNHEY and CDR2 is SVGAGI. The CDR3 sequence is 14 residues long. The J segment lost 2 bases and the V segment lost 8 bases, leaving 6 bases of the junction unmatched. The CDR3 DNA reads as TGTGCCAGCTACCAGCGGGAGGGCCCCTACGAGCAGTACGTC. It codes for CASYQREGPYEQYV.

The rearrangement uses TRBV5-4 and TRBJ2-3; 11 positions match TRBD2. The CDR3 is made up of 15 amino acids. The ends lost 4 bases at V and 5 bases at J; junction bases unmatched: 6. Germline V CDR1 and CDR2: SGHNT, YYREEE (reference sequence). The CDR3 here is CASSNQLAGVDTQYF. Here the CDR3 DNA reads TGTGCCAGCAGCAACCAACTAGCGGGAGTAGATACGCAGTATTTT.

The rearrangement links TRBV7-8 to TRBJ2-7; 7 positions match TRBD2. CDR3 length: 13 amino acids. V lost 3 bases to trimming and J lost 6 bases; unmatched junction nucleotides: 5. Per germline, CDR1 SGHVS and CDR2 FQNEAQ. CDR3 DNA sequence: TGTGCCAGCAGCTTTGCGGGAGTTCGCGAGCAGTACTTC. The encoded protein is CASSFAGVREQYF.

The genes are TRBV20-1 and TRBJ2-3; D possibly corresponds to TRBD2 (5 bases). Looked up from germline, CDR1 is DFQATT and CDR2 is SNEGSKA (reference sequence). This CDR3 region has 11 residues. Trimming pared 5 bases from V and 11 bases from J, leaving 14 bases between. The CDR3: CSAASTDLQYF. The CDR3 bases are TGCAGTGCTGCTAGCACAGATCTGCAGTATTTT.

The V call is TRBV4-2, the J call TRBJ2-1, with 8 bases fitting TRBD2. The length of the CDR3 is 15 residues. V dropped 4 bases and J dropped 6; count of bases not matched to a gene: 8. The germline CDR1 and CDR2 sequences are LGHNA and YNFKEQ. CDR3 DNA sequence: TGTGCCAGCAGCCCCAGGGGCGGGAGGAGCAATGAGCAGTTCTTC. It yields the protein CASSPRGGRSNEQFF.